Listed here is a single T cell receptor beta chain. Its antigen is currently unknown. Measured with immunoSEQ multiplex PCR; TCRdb has only the in-frame clones, and not every one. This sample yields about 120,000 clones, of which about 50% are seen a single time; more than 35% belongs to the top ten. The sample is drawn from a study of cytotoxic CD8 clonotypes in ibrutinib-treated CLL. Study-wide findings and caveats: Sustained-remission and progressing patients' sampling times differed. At baseline, clonality was higher than in age-matched healthy donors and correlated with CD8+ counts.

Trimming removed 0 bases from V and 6 bases from J, with 12 bases in between. The CDR3 covers 14 residues. Germline values: CDR1 SGDLS, CDR2 YYNGEE. This chain joins TRBV9 and TRBJ1-2; D remains unclear. The source material was PBMCs, sampled after 24 months of ibrutinib treatment. This receptor was identified in a human donor with chronic lymphocytic leukemia. CDR3 sequence: CASSVALGSHGYTF. DNA for the CDR3: TGTGCCAGCAGCGTAGCTTTAGGGTCACATGGCTACACCTTC. The full variable domain, in which reference TRBV9 and TRBJ1-2 provide the parts outside the CDR3, is DSGVTQTPKHLITATGQRVTLRCSPRSGDLSVYWYQQSLDQGLQFLIQYYNGEERAKGNILERFSAQQFPDLHSELNLSSLELGDSALYFCASSVALGSHGYTFGSGTRLTVV.